The 5 T cell receptor beta chains presented below share a single source sample, sequenced in a study of shared clonotypes between healthy human individuals. Naive-designated CD8 cells lacked CD45RO, were positively enriched for CCR7, and omitted terminally differentiated effector memory CD45RA+ cells. The method was immunoSEQ multiplex PCR; TCRdb's version includes in-frame clones alone and lacks a portion of them. This sample has more than 500,000 clones, with approximately 95% found just once. Sequences were obtained from naive CD8+ T cells sorted from blood. The receptors stem from a woman younger than 45 in good health.

This chain links TRBV7-8 with TRBJ1-1; TRBD1 agrees at 8 bases. The CDR3 has 20 residues. Germline trimming cut 6 bases from V and 0 bases from J; bases unmatched to any gene: 21. Germline V gene data show CDR1 as SGHVS and CDR2 as FQNEAQ. CDR3 sequence reads: CASRSTVSVGTGHVNTEAFF. CDR3 in DNA: TGTGCCAGCAGGTCGACCGTCTCCGTGGGGACAGGACACGTGAACACTGAAGCTTTCTTT.

The chain links TRBV7-8 to TRBJ2-7; 10 nucleotides agree with TRBD2. This CDR3 spans 14 amino acids. Germline assignment: CDR1 SGHVS and CDR2 FQNEAQ. V lost 5 bases and J lost 4; bases outside the gene matches: 5. Here the CDR3 DNA reads TGTGCCAGCAGCCCCCCTAGCGGGAGATACGAGCAGTACTTC. Amino acid sequence: CASSPPSGRYEQYF.

The V and J genes are TRBV19 and TRBJ2-6; the match to TRBD1 covers 8 bases. V lost 3 bases, J lost 4 bases, and 11 bases stayed unmatched. CDR3 length: 18 amino acids. Germline V gene data show CDR1 as LNHDA and CDR2 as SQIVND (reference sequence). CDR3 nucleotides: TGTGCCAGTAGTATCATAGGACAGGGCTTAGGAGGGGCCAACGTCCTGACTTTC. It specifies CASSIIGQGLGGANVLTF.

The count of this clone is one. J is TRBJ2-4 and V is TRBV27; D is possibly TRBD2 (6 bases). This CDR3 has 14 amino acids. The germline CDR1 and CDR2 sequences are MNHEY and SMNVEV (reference sequence). Trimming removed 5 bases from V and 1 base from J, with 9 bases in between. The CDR3 is CASSTREAKNIQYF. The CDR3 DNA sequence: TGTGCCAGCAGTACACGGGAGGCCAAAAACATTCAGTACTTC.

V usage is TRBV9 and J usage is TRBJ2-1; 12 bases agree with TRBD2. This CDR3 spans 16 amino acids. The V gene's germline CDR1 is SGDLS and CDR2 YYNGEE. With V trimmed by 0 bases and J by 6 bases, 4 bases remained unmatched. The CDR3 is CASSVGWGLAGNEQFF. The CDR3 region has the DNA TGTGCCAGCAGCGTAGGATGGGGACTAGCGGGCAATGAGCAGTTCTTC.